Reported below is one T cell receptor (beta chain). V lost 6 bases, J lost 0 bases, and 6 bases stayed unmatched. Germline V gives CDR1 SQVTM, CDR2 ANQGSEA. There are 14 residues in the CDR3. The source of the sample is a study of blood T cell repertoires in COVID-19. Study information: Sites across the United States, Italy and Spain contributed samples from acute and convalescent COVID-19.

Per the original data handling: The authors estimated nucleated cell counts from reference gene primer amplification. Clones were sequenced by immunoSEQ multiplex PCR, and TCRdb holds only the in-frame ones, with some missing. V and J calls and clone size are those listed in that table; D and trimming were worked out from the DNA. The sample includes roughly 170,000 clones, 75% to 80% of them seen just once. Sequencing used peripheral blood. V and J are TRBV29-1 and TRBJ2-3; 7 bases match TRBD2. This receptor was taken from a woman in her 70s with acute or convalescent COVID-19. Here the CDR3 reads CSVQLARSTDTQYF. CDR3 coding DNA: TGCAGCGTACAACTAGCGAGGAGCACAGATACGCAGTATTTT.